One sample yielded the 10 T cell receptor beta chains listed below, sequenced in a study of blood T cell repertoires in COVID-19. Data came from immunoSEQ multiplex PCR; TCRdb stores just in-frame clones and leaves some out. The sample holds 200,000 to 250,000 clones, around four fifths seen once. The specimen sequenced was peripheral blood. Receptor source: a woman aged 70-85 years with COVID-19, enrolled during active disease.

The gene calls are TRBV7-3 and TRBJ1-5; D unclear. The CDR3 consists of 19 residues. Germline-derived CDR1 and CDR2 are SGHTA and FQGTGA. V lost 5 bases, J lost 1 base, and 24 bases lay in between. The CDR3 spells CASSKKAGEFYRSNQPQHF. As DNA, the CDR3 is TGTGCCAGCAGCAAGAAAGCCGGGGAGTTTTATCGGAGCAATCAGCCCCAGCATTTT.

Only a few counts were recorded for this clone. The rearrangement uses TRBV29-1 and TRBJ2-2; D remains ambiguous. The germline V gene encodes CDR1 SQVTM and CDR2 ANQGSEA. This CDR3 is built from 12 residues. V lost 7 bases and J lost 3, with 9 bases in between. The CDR3: CSANRDTGELFF. For the CDR3, the DNA is TGCAGCGCCAACCGGGACACCGGGGAGCTGTTTTTT.

This chain uses TRBV6-2 or TRBV6-3 with TRBJ1-1, with a possible D match to TRBD1 (6 bases). With 5 bases removed from V and 1 base from J, the gap between germline ends came to 11 bases. This CDR3 has 14 amino acids. CDR1 and CDR2 (germline): MNHEY, SVGEGT. In DNA, the CDR3 is TGTGCCAGCAGTGCCTACAGGGAGAACACTGAAGCTTTCTTT. It encodes CASSAYRENTEAFF.

The sample holds one count of this clone. The chain is built from TRBV29-1 and TRBJ1-5; 9 bases are shared with TRBD1. V lost 6 bases to trimming and J lost 4 bases; unmatched junction nucleotides: 4. The CDR3 spans 13 residues. From germline, CDR1 is SQVTM and CDR2 ANQGSEA. CDR3 residues: CSVGQGANQPQHF. The CDR3 DNA reads as TGCAGCGTGGGACAGGGCGCAAATCAGCCCCAGCATTTT. Full variable domain (missing parts from reference TRBV29-1 and TRBJ1-5): SAVISQKPSRDICQRGTSLTIQCQVDSQVTMMFWYRQQPGQSLTLIATANQGSEATYESGFVIDKFPISRPNLTFSTLTVSNMSPEDSSIYLCSVGQGANQPQHFGDGTRLSIL.

This clone was picked up many times. V is TRBV7-6 and J is TRBJ2-2; TRBD2 matches 12 bases. This CDR3 is 17 amino acids long. The germline CDR1 and CDR2 sequences are SGHVS and FNYEAQ. V lost 5 bases and J lost 6; bases outside the gene matches: 10. The CDR3 loop is CASSKTSGRGNAGELFF. CDR3 nucleotides: TGTGCCAGCAGCAAGACTAGCGGGAGAGGAAATGCCGGGGAGCTGTTTTTT.

The chain uses TRBV19 and TRBJ1-2; D ambiguous. CDR3 size: 15 residues. Germline CDR1 LNHDA, CDR2 SQIVND (reference sequence). Trimming pared 1 base from V and 3 bases from J, leaving 12 bases between. The CDR3 here is CASSIGLQTHYGYTF. The CDR3 region has the DNA TGTGCCAGTAGTATAGGACTACAGACCCACTATGGCTACACCTTC.

This clone was counted once. The chain carries TRBV5-8 and TRBJ1-5; D might be TRBD1 (6 bases). This CDR3 is built from 15 residues. Germline V lookup: CDR1 SGHTS, CDR2 YDEGEE. Trimming removed 6 bases at V and 4 bases at J, with 17 bases between. CDR3 in DNA: TGTGCCAGCAAGCTTGCGGCAGGGGAAAATCAGCCCCAGCATTTT. It translates to CASKLAAGENQPQHF.

This clone showed up just a few times. V and J are TRBV9 and TRBJ2-5; TRBD1 agrees at 11 bases. The CDR3 runs to 15 residues. Germline CDR1 is SGDLS and CDR2 is YYNGEE. The ends lost 3 bases at V and 3 bases at J; junction bases unmatched: 4. In DNA, the CDR3 is TGTGCCAGCAGCGGAGGACAGGGGGCAGAAGAGACCCAGTACTTC. Translating gives CASSGGQGAEETQYF.

This clone was seen only once. The gene calls are TRBV11-1 and TRBJ1-1; the match to TRBD1 covers 9 bases. This CDR3 has 14 amino acids. Trimming cost V 5 bases and J 6 bases; bases outside gene matches: 7. The germline CDR1 and CDR2 sequences are SGHAT and FQDESV (reference sequence). This CDR3 is CASSQDRGWAEAFF. The CDR3 DNA follows: TGTGCCAGCAGCCAAGACAGGGGGTGGGCTGAAGCTTTCTTT.

V is TRBV19 and J is TRBJ2-6, with TRBD1 as a possible D gene (5 bases). Germline CDR1 and CDR2: LNHDA and SQIVND (reference sequence). V was trimmed by 3 bases and J by 3 bases, leaving 12 bases between them. The CDR3 totals 16 residues. CDR3 amino acids: CASSIDSSRGANVLTF. CDR3 sequence (DNA): TGTGCCAGTAGTATTGACAGCTCCCGTGGGGCCAACGTCCTGACTTTC.